This T cell receptor beta chain was documented in a study of response to subunit inactivated influenza vaccine. The study, taken as a whole, reports: With each seasonal influenza vaccination, the authors suggested, few new T cells are recruited.

TCRdb independently ran MiXCR on the RT-PCR reads; one entry per CDR3 protein. The table records hundreds of thousands of distinct CDR3 sequences, 13% of them present only once. This CDR3 is 13 amino acids long. Trimming removed 3 bases from V and 6 bases from J, with 8 bases in between. In its sample, this clonotype was seen many times. What it recognizes is unknown. The chain is built from TRBV12-3 or TRBV12-4 and TRBJ2-2, with TRBD2 as a possible D gene (5 bases). The starting material was PBMCs from blood, obtained 45 days after vaccination. This receptor was taken from a man aged 50-60 years who received an inactivated influenza vaccine. CDR3 sequence reads: CASSLRESGELFF. The CDR3 DNA reads TGTGCCAGCAGTTTGAGGGAATCCGGGGAGCTGTTTTTT.